What follows are 4 T cell receptor beta chains derived from one specimen sequenced in a study of graft-versus-host responses after intestinal transplantation. Some clones are missing from TCRdb's copy, which holds only in-frame ones; the method was immunoSEQ multiplex PCR. The sample gives fewer than 120,000 clones, 90% to 95% of which show up once; roughly 0.5% is in the top ten. Their recognized antigens are unknown. This specimen consisted of unstimulated CD8+ T cells sorted from spleen or lymph node cells, obtained before intestinal transplant. All receptors come from a human donor who received an intestinal transplant.

V usage is TRBV6-5 and J usage is TRBJ2-1; tentatively, D is TRBD2 (6 bases). V lost 0 bases to trimming and J lost 6 bases, with 12 bases between them. This CDR3 region has 15 residues. The V gene's germline CDR1 is MNHEY and CDR2 SVGAGI. The DNA for the CDR3 is TGTGCCAGCAGTTACTCGACTAGTCTTGGCAATGAGCAGTTCTTC. Its translation: CASSYSTSLGNEQFF.

The chain joins TRBV30 to TRBJ1-3; D is undetermined. Trimming pared 3 bases from V and 4 bases from J, leaving 4 bases between. CDR3 length equals 11 residues. The germline V gene encodes CDR1 GTSNPN and CDR2 SVGIG (reference sequence). The CDR3 DNA sequence: TGTGCCTGGAGAATGGGAAACACCATATATTTT. Its translation is CAWRMGNTIYF.

This clone was seen just once. The chain is built from TRBV9 and TRBJ2-3, with unresolved D. This CDR3 is 15 amino acids long. In germline, CDR1 is SGDLS, CDR2 YYNGEE. The V gene lost 4 bases and the J gene lost 4 bases, with 16 bases spanning the gap. CDR3 nucleotides: TGTGCCAGCAGCTCCAATGGAGTACAAGCAGATACGCAGTATTTT. Translating it yields CASSSNGVQADTQYF.

Worth noting for this clone: One junction end does not reproduce the germline sequence, and a read error may be involved. The chain combines TRBV4-1 with TRBJ2-1, with TRBD2 identical over 12 bases. The CDR3 sequence is 15 residues long. Germline V gene lookup returns CDR1 MGHRA and CDR2 YSYEKL. CDR3 in amino acids: CASSHASGRDNGQFF. In DNA, the CDR3 is TGCGCCAGCAGCCACGCTAGCGGGAGGGACAATGGGCAGTTCTTC.